This TCR beta chain was obtained from a study of PD-1 blockade in classical Hodgkin lymphoma. Study context: It was nivolumab at 3 mg/kg, given intravenously every 2 weeks, that patients received. Study-wide results and limits: Whereas CD4+ TCR diversity had risen significantly by C4D1, CD8+ TCR diversity had not. With respect to the repertoire differences, their causes, possibly disease activity or prior therapy, remain undefined.

TCRdb keeps only in-frame clones here, not all; method: immunoSEQ multiplex PCR. The sample has 7,300 or so clones; 60% to 80% are singletons. By frequency in the sample, this clone is medium-sized. What it recognizes is unknown. This sample's time point: cycle 4 day 1 (C4D1), after more than five weeks of nivolumab. With no exception, relapse followed autologous stem cell transplantation in all patients, and brentuximab vedotin exposure varied. By magnetic negative selection, CD8+ T cells were isolated from the thawed PBMCs. Classifying best responses yielded complete response, partial response or progressive disease. The material sequenced was CD8+ T cells from blood, taken before the fourth cycle of nivolumab. The clonotype was recovered from a human donor with classical Hodgkin lymphoma.

CDR3 sequence: CASSSFGSQGSMNTEAFF. In nucleotides, the CDR3 is TGTGCCAGCAGCTCGTTTGGGAGCCAGGGTAGTATGAACACTGAAGCTTTCTTT. The chain combines TRBV7-2 with TRBJ1-1; tentative D call: TRBD1 (5 bases). Germline lookup yields CDR1 SGHTA and CDR2 FQGNSA. Between the trimmed V and J ends, which lost 4 bases and 0 bases, there was a span of 21 bases. The CDR3 has 18 residues.